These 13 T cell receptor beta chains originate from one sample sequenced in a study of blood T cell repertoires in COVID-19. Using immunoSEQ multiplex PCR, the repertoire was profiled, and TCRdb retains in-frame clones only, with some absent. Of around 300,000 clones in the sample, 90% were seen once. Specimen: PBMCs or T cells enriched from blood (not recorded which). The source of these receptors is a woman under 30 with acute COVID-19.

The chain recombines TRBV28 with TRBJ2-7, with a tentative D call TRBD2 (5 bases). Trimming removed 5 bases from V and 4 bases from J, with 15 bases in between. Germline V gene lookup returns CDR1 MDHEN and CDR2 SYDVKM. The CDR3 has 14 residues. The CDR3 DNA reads TGTGCCAGCAGTCCTCCGGGCCGAGGGTACGAGCAGTACTTC. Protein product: CASSPPGRGYEQYF. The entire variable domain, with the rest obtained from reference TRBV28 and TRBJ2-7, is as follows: DVKVTQSSRYLVKRTGEKVFLECVQDMDHENMFWYRQDPGLGLRLIYFSYDVKMKEKGDIPEGYSVSREKKERFSLILESASTNQTSMYLCASSPPGRGYEQYFGPGTRLTVT.

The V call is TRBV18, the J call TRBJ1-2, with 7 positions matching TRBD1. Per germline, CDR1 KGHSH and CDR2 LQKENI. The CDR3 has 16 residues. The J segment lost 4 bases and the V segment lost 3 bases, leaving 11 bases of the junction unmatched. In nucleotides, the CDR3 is TGTGCCAGCTCACCTACCCAACAGGGGACGGTCTATGGCTACACCTTC. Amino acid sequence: CASSPTQQGTVYGYTF. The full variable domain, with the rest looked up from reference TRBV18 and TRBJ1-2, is NAGVMQNPRHLVRRRGQEARLRCSPMKGHSHVYWYRQLPEEGLKFMVYLQKENIIDESGMPKERFSAEFPKEGPSILRIQQVVRGDSAAYFCASSPTQQGTVYGYTFGSGTRLTVV.

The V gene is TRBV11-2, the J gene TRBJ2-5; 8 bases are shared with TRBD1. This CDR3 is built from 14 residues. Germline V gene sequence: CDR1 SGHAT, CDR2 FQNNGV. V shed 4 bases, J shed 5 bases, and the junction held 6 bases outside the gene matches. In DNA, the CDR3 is TGTGCCAGCAGCTGCAGGGGGCTGGGTGAGACCCAGTACTTC. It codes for CASSCRGLGETQYF.

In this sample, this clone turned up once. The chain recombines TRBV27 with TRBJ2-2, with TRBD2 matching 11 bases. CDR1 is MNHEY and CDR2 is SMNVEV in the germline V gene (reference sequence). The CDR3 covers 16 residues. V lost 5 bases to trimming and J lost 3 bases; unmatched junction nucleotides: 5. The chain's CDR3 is CASSQIAGGYTGELFF. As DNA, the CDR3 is TGTGCCAGCAGTCAAATAGCGGGAGGGTACACCGGGGAGCTGTTTTTT.

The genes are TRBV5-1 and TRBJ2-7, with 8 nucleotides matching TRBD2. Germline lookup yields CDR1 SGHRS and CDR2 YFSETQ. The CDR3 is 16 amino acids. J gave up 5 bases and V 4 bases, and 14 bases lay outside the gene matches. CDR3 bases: TGCGCCAGCAGCCCTAGGGGGGCGCGGGAGGCCCACGAGCAGTACTTC. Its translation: CASSPRGAREAHEQYF.

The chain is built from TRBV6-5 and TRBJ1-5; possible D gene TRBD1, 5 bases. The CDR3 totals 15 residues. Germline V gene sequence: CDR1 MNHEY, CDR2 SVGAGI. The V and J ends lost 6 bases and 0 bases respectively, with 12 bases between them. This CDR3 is CASRGVWNSNQPQHF. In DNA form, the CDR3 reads TGTGCCAGCAGAGGGGTCTGGAATAGCAATCAGCCCCAGCATTTT.

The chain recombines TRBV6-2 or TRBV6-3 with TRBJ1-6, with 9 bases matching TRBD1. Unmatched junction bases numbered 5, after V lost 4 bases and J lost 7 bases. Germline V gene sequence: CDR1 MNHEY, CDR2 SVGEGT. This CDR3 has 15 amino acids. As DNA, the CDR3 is TGTGCCAGCAGTTCTTCCGGGACAGGGAATTCACCCCTCCACTTT. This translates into CASSSSGTGNSPLHF.

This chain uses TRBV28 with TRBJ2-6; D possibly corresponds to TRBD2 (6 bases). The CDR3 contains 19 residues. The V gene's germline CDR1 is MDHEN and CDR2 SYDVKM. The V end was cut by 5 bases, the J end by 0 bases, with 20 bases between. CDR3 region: CASSPYRPGLRSGANVLTF. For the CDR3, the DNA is TGTGCCAGCAGTCCCTATCGACCGGGACTTCGCTCTGGGGCCAACGTCCTGACTTTC.

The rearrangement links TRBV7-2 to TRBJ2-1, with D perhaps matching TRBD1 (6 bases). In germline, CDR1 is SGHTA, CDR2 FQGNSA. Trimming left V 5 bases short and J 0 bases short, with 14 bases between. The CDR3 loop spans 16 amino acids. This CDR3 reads CASSPTGQHSYNEQFF. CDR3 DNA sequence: TGTGCCAGCAGCCCAACAGGGCAGCACTCCTACAATGAGCAGTTCTTC.

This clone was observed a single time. CDR3 sequence reads: CASSLLGPVQGYGYGYTF. The DNA for the CDR3 is TGTGCCAGCAGTTTATTGGGGCCCGTGCAGGGGTACGGCTATGGCTACACCTTC. This chain connects TRBV27 to TRBJ1-2, with a weak D call TRBD1 (6 bases). V was trimmed by 1 base and J by 4 bases, leaving 22 bases between them. The CDR3 contains 18 residues. Germline lookup yields CDR1 MNHEY and CDR2 SMNVEV (reference sequence).

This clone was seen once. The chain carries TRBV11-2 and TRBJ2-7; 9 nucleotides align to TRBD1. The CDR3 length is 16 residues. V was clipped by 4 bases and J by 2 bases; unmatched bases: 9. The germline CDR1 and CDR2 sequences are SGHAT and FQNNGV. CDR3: CASSSYRDRAPYEQYF. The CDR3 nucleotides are TGTGCCAGCAGCTCCTACCGGGACAGGGCCCCCTACGAGCAGTACTTC.

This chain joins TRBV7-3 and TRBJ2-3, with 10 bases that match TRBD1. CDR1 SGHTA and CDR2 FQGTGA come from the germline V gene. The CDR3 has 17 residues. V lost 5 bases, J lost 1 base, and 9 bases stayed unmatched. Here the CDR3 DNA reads TGTGCCAGCAGCAAGCGGACAGGGGGTCTGGGCACAGATACGCAGTATTTT. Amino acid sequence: CASSKRTGGLGTDTQYF.

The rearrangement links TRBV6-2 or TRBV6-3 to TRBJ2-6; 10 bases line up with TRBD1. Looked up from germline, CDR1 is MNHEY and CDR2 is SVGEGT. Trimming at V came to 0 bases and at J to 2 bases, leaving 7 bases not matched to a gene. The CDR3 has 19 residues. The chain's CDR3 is CASSYSWDRGLTGANVLTF. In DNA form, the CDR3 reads TGTGCCAGCAGTTACTCGTGGGACAGGGGACTTACTGGGGCCAACGTCCTGACTTTC.